The sequence of this TCR beta chain was determined in a study of shared clonotypes between healthy human individuals. Study-wide results and limits: Tissue TCR repertoires likely differ from these blood-only repertoires.

Only CD45RO-negative cells positively selected for CCR7 counted as naive CD8 cells, so terminally differentiated effector memory CD45RA+ cells were excluded. This CDR3 contains 16 residues. Germline CDR1 is SGHAT and CDR2 is FQNNGV. V was pared by 0 bases and J by 4 bases, with 5 bases of the junction left unmatched. Of note for this clone: As yet, its antigen is unknown.

The study ran the assay at deep level. Methods used by the authors: Filtering differed because ImmunoSEQ produced junction-only sequences that carried no quality scores. This table comes from immunoSEQ multiplex PCR, and its TCRdb copy is limited to in-frame clones, with some not included. D and trimming were read from the DNA, whereas the V and J calls and clone size are those reported in that table. The table shows about 2.2 million clones, with 90% to 95% occurring only once. The source of this sequence is a young man in good health. Some clones in this sample may be carry-over from other donors' samples. The sequencing input was naive CD8+ T cells from PBMCs. This chain links TRBV11-2 with TRBJ2-1; 8 nucleotides line up with TRBD2. The CDR3 nucleotides are TGTGCCAGCAGCTTAGAAGGTGCGGGGGGTTACAATGAGCAGTTCTTC. This codes for CASSLEGAGGYNEQFF.